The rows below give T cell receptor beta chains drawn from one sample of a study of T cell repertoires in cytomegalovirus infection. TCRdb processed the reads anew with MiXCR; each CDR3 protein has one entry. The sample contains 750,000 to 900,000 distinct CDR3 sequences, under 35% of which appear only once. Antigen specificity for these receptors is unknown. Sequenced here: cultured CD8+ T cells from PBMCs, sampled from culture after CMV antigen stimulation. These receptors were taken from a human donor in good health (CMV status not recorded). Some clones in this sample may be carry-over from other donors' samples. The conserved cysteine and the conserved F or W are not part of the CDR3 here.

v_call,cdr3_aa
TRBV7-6,ASSLLSGGFTDTQY
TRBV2,ASSEEFSILRNNPYGYT
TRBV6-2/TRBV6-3,ASSSPRTDNYGYT
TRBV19,ASSIDPRGTEAF
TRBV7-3,ASSLSLRTPFF
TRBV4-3,ASSQTGAEQY
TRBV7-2,ASSWGQTGLETQY
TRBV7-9,ASSLNGRDTEAF
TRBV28,ASSLYVATNEKLF
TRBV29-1,SVEDGVPDTQY
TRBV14,ASSQPGQGTRETQY
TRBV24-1,ATSDSGTRGGYTGELF
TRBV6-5,ASSYSNLGAIQETQY
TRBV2,ASSAGSSYNEQF
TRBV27,ASRRTVTTTYNEQF
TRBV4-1,ASSQEGQNQETQY
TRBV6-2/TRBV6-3,ASSYLVGNEQF
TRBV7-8,ASSLSLGAGNEKLF
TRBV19,ASSLTGYGDTEAF
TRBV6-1,ASLGPPLYGYT
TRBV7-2,ASSLVAGGPSTDTQY
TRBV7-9,ASSPRTLSYNEQF
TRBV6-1,ASSIGADEAF
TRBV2,ASRGRDETDTQY
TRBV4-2,ASSQAQNTEAF
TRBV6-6,ASSYVTAQETQY
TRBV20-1,SADTRLTATNEKLF
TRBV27,ASSLSPNSPLH
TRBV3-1,ASSQTLAGEYNEQF
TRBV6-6,ASSPTGYLREQY
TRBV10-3,AISDARNQPQH
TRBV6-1,ASSEAVSSSYEQY
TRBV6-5,ASRTGHFNSPLH
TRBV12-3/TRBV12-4,ASSLYPGQGDGYT
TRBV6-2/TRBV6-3,AICESSYNEQF
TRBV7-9,ASRDSSSYEQY
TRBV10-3,AISESDSNQPQH
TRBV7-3,ASSFDRGGPVDEQF
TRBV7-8,ASSLFERGANEKLF
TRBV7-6,ASSTQGAQETQY
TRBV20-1,SASRRPVGQGAEDTQY
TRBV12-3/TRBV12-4,ASSAPGVAEAF
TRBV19,ASSAGINNEQF
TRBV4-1,ASSQGLAGENTGELF
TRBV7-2,ASSSTRRGQF
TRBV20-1,SASPGTGVEQF
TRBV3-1,ASSLKEEGELF
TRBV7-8,ASSAGVNEQF
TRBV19,ASSIAGRPYNEQF
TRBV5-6,ASSPGQGFGNEQF
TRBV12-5,ASGFWTGGPGELF